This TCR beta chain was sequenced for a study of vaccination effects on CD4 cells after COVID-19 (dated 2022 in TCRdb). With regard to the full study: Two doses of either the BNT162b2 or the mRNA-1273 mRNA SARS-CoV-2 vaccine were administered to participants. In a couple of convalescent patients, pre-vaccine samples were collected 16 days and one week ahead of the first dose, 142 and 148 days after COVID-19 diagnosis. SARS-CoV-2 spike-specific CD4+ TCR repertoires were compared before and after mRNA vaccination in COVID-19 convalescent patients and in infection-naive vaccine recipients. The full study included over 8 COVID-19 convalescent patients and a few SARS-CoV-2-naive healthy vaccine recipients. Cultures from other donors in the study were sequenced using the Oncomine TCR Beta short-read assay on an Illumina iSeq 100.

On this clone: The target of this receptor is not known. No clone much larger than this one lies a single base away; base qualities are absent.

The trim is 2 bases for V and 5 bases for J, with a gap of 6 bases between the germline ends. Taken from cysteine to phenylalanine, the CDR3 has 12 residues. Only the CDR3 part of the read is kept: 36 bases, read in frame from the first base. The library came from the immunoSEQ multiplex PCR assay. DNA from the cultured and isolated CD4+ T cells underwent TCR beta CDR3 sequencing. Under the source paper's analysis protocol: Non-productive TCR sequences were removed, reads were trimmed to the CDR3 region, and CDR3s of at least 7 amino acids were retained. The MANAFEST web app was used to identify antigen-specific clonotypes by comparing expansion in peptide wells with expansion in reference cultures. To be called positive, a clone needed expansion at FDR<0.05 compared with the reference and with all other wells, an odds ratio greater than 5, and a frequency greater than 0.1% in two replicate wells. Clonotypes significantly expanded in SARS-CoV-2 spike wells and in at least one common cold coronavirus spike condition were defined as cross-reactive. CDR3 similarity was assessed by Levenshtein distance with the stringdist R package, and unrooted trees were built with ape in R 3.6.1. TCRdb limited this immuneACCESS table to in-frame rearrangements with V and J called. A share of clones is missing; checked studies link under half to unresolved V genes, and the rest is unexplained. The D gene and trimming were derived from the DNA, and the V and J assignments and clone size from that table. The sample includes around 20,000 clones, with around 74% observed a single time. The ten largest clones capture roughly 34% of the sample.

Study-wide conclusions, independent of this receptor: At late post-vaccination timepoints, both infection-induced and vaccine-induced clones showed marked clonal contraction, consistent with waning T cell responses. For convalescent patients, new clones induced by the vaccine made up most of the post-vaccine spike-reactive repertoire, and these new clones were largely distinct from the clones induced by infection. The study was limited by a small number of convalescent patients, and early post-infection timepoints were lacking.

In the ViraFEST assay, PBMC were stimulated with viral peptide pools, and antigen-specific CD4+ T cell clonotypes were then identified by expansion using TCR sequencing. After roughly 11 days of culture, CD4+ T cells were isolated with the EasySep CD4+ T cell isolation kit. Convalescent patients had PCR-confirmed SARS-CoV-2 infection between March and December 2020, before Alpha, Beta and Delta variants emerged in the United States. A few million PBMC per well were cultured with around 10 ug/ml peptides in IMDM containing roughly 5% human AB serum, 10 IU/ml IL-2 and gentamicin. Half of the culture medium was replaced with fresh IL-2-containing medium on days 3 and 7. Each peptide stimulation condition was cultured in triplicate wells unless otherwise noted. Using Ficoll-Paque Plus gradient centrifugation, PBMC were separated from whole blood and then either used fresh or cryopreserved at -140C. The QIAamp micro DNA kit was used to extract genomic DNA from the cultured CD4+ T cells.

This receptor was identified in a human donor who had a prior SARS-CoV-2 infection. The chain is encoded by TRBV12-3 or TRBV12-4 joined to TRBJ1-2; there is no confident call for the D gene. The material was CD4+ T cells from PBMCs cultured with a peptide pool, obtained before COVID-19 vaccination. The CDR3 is CASSLIGYGYTF. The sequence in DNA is TGTGCCAGCAGTTTAATCGGGTATGGCTACACCTTC.